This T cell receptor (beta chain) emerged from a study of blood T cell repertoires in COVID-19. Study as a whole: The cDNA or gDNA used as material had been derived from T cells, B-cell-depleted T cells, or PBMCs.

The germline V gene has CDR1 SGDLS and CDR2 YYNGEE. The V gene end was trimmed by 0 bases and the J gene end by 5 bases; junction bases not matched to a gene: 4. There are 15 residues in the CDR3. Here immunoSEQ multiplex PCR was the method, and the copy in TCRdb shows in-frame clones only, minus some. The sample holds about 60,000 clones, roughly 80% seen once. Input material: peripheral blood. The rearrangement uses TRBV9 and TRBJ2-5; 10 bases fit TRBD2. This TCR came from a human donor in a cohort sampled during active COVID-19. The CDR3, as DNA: TGTGCCAGCAGCGTAGGGACTAGCGGTACGGAGACCCAGTACTTC. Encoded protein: CASSVGTSGTETQYF.